The 16 T cell receptor beta chains given below trace back to one sample, sequenced in a study of blood T cell repertoires in COVID-19. Assay used: immunoSEQ multiplex PCR; TCRdb lists only in-frame clones, some missing. The data hold about 100,000 clones, with roughly nine tenths observed a single time. The sample consisted of peripheral blood. The receptors here all came from a woman at least 80 years old with acute or convalescent COVID-19.

The chain has TRBV10-2 and TRBJ2-2, with unresolved D. CDR1 is WSHSY and CDR2 is SAAADI in the germline V gene. The CDR3 covers 15 residues. V was pared by 2 bases and J by 7 bases, with 14 bases between. Written as DNA, the CDR3 is TGCGCCAGCAGTGAGGCCGCTAGGTACTTCGGGGAGCTGTTTTTT. Amino acids: CASSEAARYFGELFF.

V usage is TRBV7-2 and J usage is TRBJ1-1, with 9 bases matching TRBD1. Losses at the gene ends were 5 bases for V and 1 base for J; bases not matched to a gene: 14. Looked up from germline, CDR1 is SGHTA and CDR2 is FQGNSA. There are 18 residues in the CDR3. The CDR3 protein is CASSPYHVRGQGNTEAFF. CDR3 DNA: TGTGCCAGCAGCCCCTATCATGTCAGGGGACAGGGGAACACTGAAGCTTTCTTT.

The V gene is TRBV2, the J gene TRBJ1-1; TRBD1 agrees at 7 bases. The CDR3 length is 13 residues. The V gene's germline CDR1 is SNHLY and CDR2 FYNNEI. The junction had 6 bases not matched to a gene; V was cut back by 6 bases and J by 5 bases. The CDR3 region has the DNA TGTGCCAGCAGGGAGACAGGGAGTACTGAAGCTTTCTTT. Its translation is CASRETGSTEAFF. Looking up the rest from reference TRBV2 and TRBJ1-1 gives the full variable domain: EPEVTQTPSHQVTQMGQEVILRCVPISNHLYFYWYRQILGQKVEFLVSFYNNEISEKSEIFDDQFSVERPDGSNFTLKIRSTKLEDSAMYFCASRETGSTEAFFGQGTRLTVV.

This chain links TRBV6-5 with TRBJ1-1; TRBD1 matches 7 bases. Germline V CDR1 and CDR2: MNHEY, SVGAGI. This CDR3 region has 14 residues. V shed 8 bases and J 0 bases; nucleotides not matched to a gene: 6. CDR3 region: CASFPGGLNTEAFF. CDR3 sequence (DNA): TGTGCCAGCTTCCCAGGGGGGTTGAACACTGAAGCTTTCTTT.

The chain joins TRBV28 to TRBJ1-6, with 9 bases that match TRBD1. Germline assignment: CDR1 MDHEN and CDR2 SYDVKM. The V gene end was trimmed by 7 bases and the J gene end by 7 bases; junction bases not matched to a gene: 8. The CDR3 has 15 amino acids. For the CDR3, the DNA is TGTGCCAGCACCGAAACAGGGACAGGGAATTCACCCCTCCACTTT. Translating it yields CASTETGTGNSPLHF.

The chain combines TRBV11-2 with TRBJ2-3; a possible D gene is TRBD2 (6 bases). The CDR3 runs to 13 residues. Looked up from germline, CDR1 is SGHAT and CDR2 is FQNNGV. V dropped 2 bases and J dropped 8 bases, with 11 bases sitting between them. This chain's CDR3 is CASSLLQGGTQYF. The CDR3 coding sequence is TGTGCCAGCAGCTTATTGCAGGGAGGTACGCAGTATTTT.

This rearrangement joins TRBV5-1 to TRBJ1-6; 7 bases line up with TRBD1. V trimming: 4 bases; J trimming: 2 bases; junction bases outside the gene matches: 9. CDR1 is SGHRS, CDR2 YFSETQ, per germline. The CDR3 has 17 residues. The CDR3 is CASSLGDSGPYNSPLHF. The CDR3, as DNA: TGCGCCAGCAGCCTCGGGGACAGTGGACCCTATAATTCACCCCTCCACTTT.

The genes are TRBV4-1 and TRBJ1-2, with TRBD1 matching 8 bases. The CDR3 totals 20 residues. Trimming at V came to 0 bases and at J to 6 bases, leaving 21 bases not matched to a gene. Germline V gene data show CDR1 as MGHRA and CDR2 as YSYEKL. The CDR3 protein is CASSQEGMWLRYGQGDGYTF. For the CDR3, the DNA is TGCGCCAGCAGCCAAGAGGGAATGTGGTTGCGATACGGACAGGGAGATGGCTACACCTTC.

The CDR3 sequence: CASSPAGGTDTQYF. The CDR3 DNA reads TGTGCCAGCAGCCCCGCGGGGGGCACAGATACGCAGTATTTT. The genes are TRBV5-6 and TRBJ2-3; 7 bases fit TRBD2. The CDR3 contains 14 residues. Germline V gene sequence: CDR1 SGHDT, CDR2 YYEEEE. Unmatched junction bases numbered 3, after V lost 4 bases and J lost 1 base.

The chain recombines TRBV19 with TRBJ2-7, with D possibly TRBD1 on 6 matching bases. CDR3 length: 14 residues. CDR1 and CDR2 (germline): LNHDA, SQIVND (reference sequence). V lost 4 bases and J 1 base, leaving 11 bases between the germline ends. The chain's CDR3 is CASSNRELSYEQYF. In DNA, the CDR3 is TGTGCCAGTAGTAACAGGGAACTATCCTACGAGCAGTACTTC.

The chain joins TRBV10-2 to TRBJ1-4, with D possibly TRBD1 on 6 matching bases. Between the trimmed V and J ends, which lost 0 bases and 0 bases, there was a span of 8 bases. The V gene's germline CDR1 is WSHSY and CDR2 SAAADI. This CDR3 comprises 16 residues. CDR3 amino acids: CASSESDSATNEKLFF. The CDR3, as DNA: TGCGCCAGCAGTGAGTCGGACAGTGCAACTAATGAAAAACTGTTTTTT.

This chain joins TRBV6-2 or TRBV6-3 and TRBJ2-7; 14 positions agree with TRBD2. Looked up from germline, CDR1 is MNHEY and CDR2 is SVGEGT. J lost 0 bases, V lost 0 bases, and 4 bases had no gene match. The CDR3 extends over 18 amino acids. Here the CDR3 reads CASSYSGLAGALSYEQYF. CDR3 DNA sequence: TGTGCCAGCAGTTACTCGGGACTAGCGGGGGCCCTCTCCTACGAGCAGTACTTC.

The chain uses TRBV5-4 and TRBJ2-1; 10 bases line up with TRBD2. This CDR3 contains 17 residues. V was clipped by 3 bases and J by 0 bases; unmatched bases: 6. Germline V gene lookup returns CDR1 SGHNT and CDR2 YYREEE (reference sequence). The CDR3 DNA is TGTGCCAGCAGCTCCCCAATAGCGGGGGGCTCCTACAATGAGCAGTTCTTC. Residues: CASSSPIAGGSYNEQFF.

The V gene is TRBV5-1, the J gene TRBJ2-7; 7 bases are shared with TRBD2. Germline CDR1 SGHRS, CDR2 YFSETQ. Germline trimming cut 3 bases from V and 3 bases from J; bases unmatched to any gene: 3. The CDR3 totals 13 residues. In nucleotides, the CDR3 is TGCGCCAGCAGCTCCTGGGACTACTACGAGCAGTACTTC. Its translation: CASSSWDYYEQYF.

This chain connects TRBV5-1 to TRBJ1-1; 12 positions match TRBD1. V trimming: 5 bases; J trimming: 10 bases; junction bases outside the gene matches: 15. Germline values: CDR1 SGHRS, CDR2 YFSETQ. This CDR3 has 16 amino acids. CDR3 amino acids: CASSGQVGQGAVGAFF. DNA of the CDR3: TGCGCCAGCAGTGGCCAAGTGGGACAGGGGGCGGTTGGAGCTTTCTTT.

J is TRBJ1-6 and V is TRBV24-1; the D gene is possibly TRBD1 (5 bases). Germline lookup yields CDR1 KGHDR and CDR2 SFDVKD. The ends were cut back, 4 bases at V and 7 bases at J, with 10 bases in the middle. The CDR3 is made up of 14 amino acids. The CDR3 bases are TGTGCCACCAGTGAATCAGGGCCCAATTCACCCCTCCACTTT. This sequence encodes CATSESGPNSPLHF.